These 5 T cell receptor beta chains were sequenced from one sample in a study of cytomegalovirus exposure and HLA in healthy donors. PCR primers comprised 60 Vbeta and 13 Jbeta primers. Clones were read by immunoSEQ multiplex PCR, and TCRdb kept only the in-frame ones, dropping some. The data contain around 150,000 clones, around four fifths of them singletons. The sample comprised PBMCs. Every receptor here comes from a woman aged 45 to 65 in good health and CMV-seropositive.

The chain has TRBV9 and TRBJ2-1, with a weak D call TRBD1 (5 bases). V lost 4 bases, J lost 0 bases, and 11 bases lay in between. Per the germline V gene, CDR1 is SGDLS and CDR2 is YYNGEE. The CDR3 loop spans 15 amino acids. The CDR3 loop reads CASSPQGSSYNEQFF. CDR3 bases: TGTGCCAGCAGCCCGCAGGGCAGCTCCTACAATGAGCAGTTCTTC. Full variable domain (missing parts from reference TRBV9 and TRBJ2-1): DSGVTQTPKHLITATGQRVTLRCSPRSGDLSVYWYQQSLDQGLQFLIQYYNGEERAKGNILERFSAQQFPDLHSELNLSSLELGDSALYFCASSPQGSSYNEQFFGPGTRLTVL.

The chain has TRBV5-4 and TRBJ2-1; 7 bases match TRBD2. CDR1 is SGHNT and CDR2 is YYREEE in the germline V gene (reference sequence). The CDR3 sequence is 16 residues long. Trimming took 5 bases from V and 5 from J; bases not matched to a gene: 13. CDR3 sequence (DNA): TGTGCCAGCAGTTTCCGGCGGCTAGCGGATGACAATGAGCAGTTCTTC. It is translated as CASSFRRLADDNEQFF.

This clone was found once. The J gene is TRBJ2-7, the V gene TRBV6-6, with TRBD2 identical over 13 bases. Germline CDR1 and CDR2: MNHNY and SVGAGI (reference sequence). V was clipped by 5 bases and J by 6 bases; unmatched bases: 7. The CDR3 spans 15 residues. The CDR3 spells CASSRTSGSRGEQYF. CDR3 DNA sequence: TGTGCCAGCAGTAGGACTAGCGGGAGCCGAGGCGAGCAGTACTTC.

Concerning this clone itself: Sequence at one end of the junction differs from germline and may be a read error. The V call is TRBV2, the J call TRBJ2-5; the match to TRBD2 covers 9 bases. The CDR3 spans 14 residues. CDR1 SNHLY and CDR2 FYNNEI come from the germline V gene. The CDR3 region is CVSSGAGGQETQYF. The CDR3 nucleotides are TGTGTCAGCAGTGGGGCGGGGGGGCAGGAGACCCAGTACTTC.

The rearrangement links TRBV2 to TRBJ2-1; possible D gene TRBD1, 6 bases. V dropped 8 bases and J dropped 4 bases, with 9 bases sitting between them. CDR3 length: 12 amino acids. The germline CDR1 and CDR2 sequences are SNHLY and FYNNEI. CDR3 region: CASDQGYNEQFF. The CDR3 nucleotides read TGTGCCAGCGATCAGGGGTACAATGAGCAGTTCTTC.